This T cell receptor (beta chain) was obtained from a study of blood T cell repertoires in COVID-19. Study summary: Samples representing acute and convalescent COVID-19 were sourced from the United States, Italy and Spain. PBMCs, B-cell-depleted T cells, or T cells were the source of the cDNA or gDNA that made up the material.

In the source study's methods: Amplification of reference gene primers provided the estimated nucleated cell counts. Using immunoSEQ multiplex PCR, the repertoire was profiled, and TCRdb retains in-frame clones only, with some absent. D and trimming were read from the DNA, whereas the V and J calls and clone size are those reported in that table. The sample includes about 190,000 clones, around 90% of them seen just once. Sequencing used peripheral blood. The TCR was taken from a man aged 50-59 years with acute or convalescent COVID-19.

The CDR3 nucleotides are TGTGCCAGCAGCCAACAGGGTCGAGTGGGTCAGCCCCAGCATTTT. It translates to CASSQQGRVGQPQHF. The chain couples TRBV14 to TRBJ1-5, with D perhaps TRBD1 (5 bases). CDR1 is SGHDN, CDR2 FVKESK, per germline. The length of the CDR3 is 15 residues. The V end was cut by 2 bases, the J end by 6 bases, with 14 bases between.